These 29 T cell receptor beta chains originate from one sample sequenced in a study of T cell repertoires in cytomegalovirus infection. Antigens of these TCRs are unknown. TCRdb used MiXCR to reprocess the reads, holding one entry per CDR3 protein. This table holds tens of thousands of distinct CDR3 sequences, approximately 22% found once. The sequencing input was PBMCs, sequenced either directly or after in vitro stimulation (not recorded which). The receptors were gathered from a human donor in good health (CMV status not recorded). Some clones in this sample may be carry-over from other donors' samples.

The genes are TRBV2 and TRBJ2-6, with 11 bases lining up with TRBD2. V shed 7 bases, J shed 0 bases, and the junction held 14 bases outside the gene matches. This CDR3 is built from 20 residues. CDR1 and CDR2 (germline): SNHLY, FYNNEI. The CDR3: CASTEGVAGGLRSGANVLTF. The CDR3 bases are TGTGCCAGCACCGAAGGGGTAGCGGGAGGGCTCCGCTCTGGGGCCAACGTCCTGACTTTC.

The V call is TRBV5-6, the J call TRBJ1-1; D not certain. Looked up from germline, CDR1 is SGHDT and CDR2 is YYEEEE. V was shortened by 4 bases and J by 6 bases, with 13 bases between the two germline ends. CDR3 length: 13 residues. The DNA for the CDR3 is TGTGCCAGCAGCCCGACCCGACAATCTGAAGCTTTCTTT. Protein product: CASSPTRQSEAFF.

The chain joins TRBV30 to TRBJ1-2, with 11 bases identical to TRBD1. CDR1 and CDR2 from the germline V gene are GTSNPN and SVGIG (reference sequence). The CDR3 runs 14 residues. Losses at the gene ends were 1 base for V and 5 bases for J; bases not matched to a gene: 3. The CDR3 protein is CAWSGGQGVYGYTF. The CDR3 DNA is TGTGCCTGGAGTGGGGGACAGGGGGTGTATGGCTACACCTTC.

The sample holds a few counts of this clonotype. The chain carries TRBV5-1 and TRBJ2-3; D uncertain. There are 16 residues in the CDR3. Trimming shortened V by 4 bases and J by 0 bases, and 15 bases separated the two germline ends. In germline, CDR1 is SGHRS, CDR2 YFSETQ. CDR3 nucleotides: TGCGCCAGCAGCCGAGGTTCCAGCTCTAGCACAGATACGCAGTATTTT. Translated: CASSRGSSSSTDTQYF.

There are many counts of this clonotype. This sequence joins TRBV6-2 or TRBV6-3 and TRBJ2-5; 8 bases map to TRBD2. The J segment lost 2 bases and the V segment lost 6 bases, leaving 11 bases of the junction unmatched. The germline V gene encodes CDR1 MNHEY and CDR2 SVGEGT. The CDR3 contains 16 residues. In nucleotides, the CDR3 is TGTGCCAGCAGCGAGGGAGCGGGAGCTCGACAAGAGACCCAGTACTTC. It is translated as CASSEGAGARQETQYF.

At least ten counts were recorded for this clonotype. V is TRBV7-8 and J is TRBJ2-1, with 9 bases aligning to TRBD2. Unmatched junction bases numbered 5, after V lost 5 bases and J lost 6 bases. The germline gives CDR1 SGHVS, CDR2 FQNEAQ. The CDR3 totals 14 residues. CDR3 coding DNA: TGTGCCAGCAGCCAGGGACTAGCCTCCAATGAGCAGTTCTTC. The encoded protein is CASSQGLASNEQFF. Combining the CDR3 with reference TRBV7-8 and TRBJ2-1 gives the whole variable domain GAGVSQSPRYKVAKRGQDVALRCDPISGHVSLFWYQQALGQGPEFLTYFQNEAQLDKSGLPSDRFFAERPEGSVSTLKIQRTQQEDSAVYLCASSQGLASNEQFFGPGTRLTVL.

The chain couples TRBV12-3 or TRBV12-4 to TRBJ1-2; D remains unclear. Trimming pared 7 bases from V and 7 bases from J, leaving 10 bases between. There are 11 residues in the CDR3. In DNA, the CDR3 is TGTGCCAGCACTTTGATGGGTGGCTACACCTTC. It yields the protein CASTLMGGYTF.

About this clonotype: The CDR3 end shows no conserved phenylalanine or tryptophan, and so a read error is likely. Because the CDR3's place on the DNA is in doubt, the DNA is left out and the CDR3 is given as listed by TCRdb. This CDR3 reads CASSPPGTRTLHS. The chain combines TRBV7-4 with TRBJ1-3; the D segment call TRBD1 is taken from the table without a DNA check. The CDR3 adds up to 13 amino acids, both ends counted. Germline V gives CDR1 SGHVT, CDR2 SQSDAQ.

This clonotype was seen many times. The genes are TRBV7-2 and TRBJ2-1; 9 nucleotides align to TRBD1. CDR3 length: 14 residues. Germline V gene data show CDR1 as SGHTA and CDR2 as FQGNSA. Trimming cost V 7 bases and J 8 bases; bases outside gene matches: 9. The CDR3 loop is CASTSGTGTYEQFF. CDR3 nucleotide sequence: TGTGCCAGCACCTCCGGGACAGGGACTTATGAGCAGTTCTTC.

This chain links TRBV2 with TRBJ1-4; 7 positions match TRBD1. The CDR3 extends over 13 amino acids. Germline CDR1 and CDR2: SNHLY and FYNNEI. The junction had 6 bases not matched to a gene; V was cut back by 6 bases and J by 8 bases. This CDR3 is CASRGQMGEKLFF. CDR3 nucleotides: TGTGCCAGCAGGGGACAGATGGGGGAAAAACTGTTTTTT.

The chain is built from TRBV30 and TRBJ1-2, with a weak D call TRBD1 (5 bases). Trimming cost V 8 bases and J 9 bases, with 16 bases left between them. The CDR3 spans 11 residues. Germline CDR1 and CDR2: GTSNPN and SVGIG (reference sequence). The chain's CDR3 is CAQGTIRSYTF. CDR3 in DNA: TGTGCCCAAGGGACCATCAGGAGCTACACCTTC.

The DNA for the CDR3 is TGTGCCAGCAGTTACTCGACTGGGGGATCCTCTACTGAAGCTTTCTTT. Its translation: CASSYSTGGSSTEAFF. The gene calls are TRBV6-2 or TRBV6-3 and TRBJ1-1; D may be TRBD1 (5 bases). In germline, CDR1 is MNHEY, CDR2 SVGEGT. The CDR3 spans 16 residues. Trimming pared 0 bases from V and 5 bases from J, leaving 16 bases between.

This chain links TRBV12-5 with TRBJ2-2, with D possibly TRBD1 on 5 matching bases. This CDR3 is built from 15 residues. From germline, CDR1 is LGHNT and CDR2 FRNRAP. V was pared by 2 bases and J by 6 bases, with 13 bases between. The DNA of the CDR3 is TGTGCTAGTGGTTTGAGTCAGGGTGTGGCCGGGGAGCTGTTTTTT. This codes for CASGLSQGVAGELFF.

This clonotype was recorded a few times. The rearrangement uses TRBV4-3 and TRBJ1-1; a possible D gene is TRBD1 (6 bases). The V gene's germline CDR1 is LGHNA and CDR2 YSLEER. The V end was cut by 0 bases, the J end by 2 bases, with 10 bases between. The CDR3 length is 15 residues. CDR3 loop: CASSQEARGNTEAFF. The CDR3 region has the DNA TGCGCCAGCAGCCAAGAGGCCAGGGGAAACACTGAAGCTTTCTTT.

Ten or more counts support this clonotype. The gene calls are TRBV28 and TRBJ1-5; D perhaps matches TRBD1 (6 bases). Germline V gene data show CDR1 as MDHEN and CDR2 as SYDVKM. The CDR3 totals 12 residues. V shed 6 bases and J shed 7 bases, with 10 bases lying between them. The CDR3 coding sequence is TGTGCCAGCAGGCAGGGGAGCCAGCCCCAGCATTTT. Translated, it gives CASRQGSQPQHF. The full variable domain, its missing parts supplied by reference TRBV28 and TRBJ1-5, is DVKVTQSSRYLVKRTGEKVFLECVQDMDHENMFWYRQDPGLGLRLIYFSYDVKMKEKGDIPEGYSVSREKKERFSLILESASTNQTSMYLCASRQGSQPQHFGDGTRLSIL.

This clonotype was seen ten or more times. The chain employs TRBV12-3 or TRBV12-4 and TRBJ1-2, with TRBD1 identical over 8 bases. CDR3 size: 14 residues. V dropped 4 bases and J dropped 5; count of bases not matched to a gene: 6. CDR3 sequence: CASSSWQGAYGYTF. The CDR3 DNA sequence: TGTGCCAGCAGTTCGTGGCAGGGGGCATATGGCTACACCTTC.

The sample holds many counts of this clonotype. This sequence joins TRBV15 and TRBJ2-1; no firm D call. CDR1 LNHNV and CDR2 YYDKDF come from the germline V gene (reference sequence). The CDR3 length is 15 residues. Trimming pared 3 bases from V and 4 bases from J, leaving 13 bases between. CDR3 protein: CATSRGSDGYNEQFF. DNA for the CDR3: TGTGCCACCAGCAGGGGTTCCGACGGATACAATGAGCAGTTCTTC.

This clonotype was counted many times. The chain has TRBV7-2 and TRBJ2-5, with D perhaps matching TRBD1 (6 bases). CDR1 SGHTA and CDR2 FQGNSA come from the germline V gene. This CDR3 region has 16 residues. Trimming left V 0 bases short and J 2 bases short, with 13 bases between. Written as DNA, the CDR3 is TGTGCCAGCAGCTTAGCTTCAGGGGTGGTTCAAGAGACCCAGTACTTC. Translated: CASSLASGVVQETQYF.

The V call is TRBV6-1, the J call TRBJ1-5; maybe TRBD1 (6 bases). Trimming shortened V by 2 bases and J by 4 bases, and 15 bases separated the two germline ends. Germline loops: CDR1 MNHNS, CDR2 SASEGT. The CDR3 runs 16 residues. The CDR3 nucleotides read TGTGCCAGCAGTGAACGACGGGGGCTAGGGAATCAGCCCCAGCATTTT. Amino acids: CASSERRGLGNQPQHF.

This clonotype was recorded at least ten times. The V gene is TRBV5-1, the J gene TRBJ2-1, with a tentative D call TRBD2 (6 bases). Trimming took 5 bases from V and 2 from J, leaving 17 bases between them. The germline CDR1 and CDR2 sequences are SGHRS and YFSETQ. This CDR3 contains 16 residues. The CDR3 region is CASRSGGGQTYNEQFF. As DNA, the CDR3 is TGCGCCAGCAGAAGTGGGGGAGGTCAGACCTACAATGAGCAGTTCTTC.

In its sample, this clonotype was seen many times. The CDR3 protein is CASSPYGSGANVLTF. Here the CDR3 DNA reads TGTGCCAGCAGCCCTTATGGCTCTGGGGCCAACGTCCTGACTTTC. This sequence joins TRBV7-2 and TRBJ2-6, with D unresolved. Germline V gene data show CDR1 as SGHTA and CDR2 as FQGNSA. The CDR3 runs 15 residues. V was clipped by 5 bases and J by 0 bases, with 8 bases between them.

This clonotype has at least ten counts. The rearrangement links TRBV7-2 to TRBJ2-5; 12 bases fit TRBD2. Germline CDR1 and CDR2: SGHTA and FQGNSA. With V trimmed by 0 bases and J by 5 bases, 4 bases remained unmatched. This CDR3 contains 16 residues. The CDR3 nucleotides are TGTGCCAGCAGCTTAGCGCTAGGGACTAGCGGGGAGACCCAGTACTTC. Its protein product is CASSLALGTSGETQYF.

In this sample, this clonotype turned up a few times. A read error may account for a junction end that differs from germline. The rearrangement uses TRBV6-2 or TRBV6-3 and TRBJ1-1; D possibly corresponds to TRBD1 (5 bases). Germline CDR1 and CDR2: MNHEY and SVGEGT. The CDR3 consists of 12 residues. Here the CDR3 reads CASREVGTEAFF. DNA of the CDR3: TGTGCCAGCCGGGAGGTCGGGACTGAGGCTTTCTTT.

This clonotype has only a few counts. The rearrangement links TRBV20-1 to TRBJ1-5; D is unclear. Trimming removed 2 bases from V and 3 bases from J, with 5 bases in between. Per the germline V gene, CDR1 is DFQATT and CDR2 is SNEGSKA (reference sequence). The CDR3 extends over 12 amino acids. The CDR3 region is CSARRPNQPQHF. As DNA, the CDR3 is TGCAGTGCTAGAAGGCCCAATCAGCCCCAGCATTTT.

This clonotype turned up a few times. The genes are TRBV2 and TRBJ2-5, with TRBD2 matching 14 bases. CDR1 SNHLY and CDR2 FYNNEI come from the germline V gene. The V and J ends lost 5 bases and 4 bases, in that order; junction bases with no gene match: 3. The CDR3 is made up of 15 amino acids. Here the CDR3 DNA reads TGTGCCAGCAGTCCCGGGACTAGCGGGAGAGAGACCCAGTACTTC. Its protein product is CASSPGTSGRETQYF.

The chain employs TRBV19 and TRBJ2-5; 13 bases fit TRBD2. This CDR3 has 17 amino acids. Losses at the gene ends were 8 bases for V and 5 bases for J; bases not matched to a gene: 14. Germline V gene data show CDR1 as LNHDA and CDR2 as SQIVND (reference sequence). The CDR3 region is CASSQTSGRKLMETQYF. The CDR3, as DNA: TGTGCCAGTTCCCAGACTAGCGGGAGGAAGTTGATGGAGACCCAGTACTTC. The whole variable domain, remainder taken from reference TRBV19 and TRBJ2-5, is DGGITQSPKYLFRKEGQNVTLSCEQNLNHDAMYWYRQDPGQGLRLIYYSQIVNDFQKGDIAEGYSVSREKKESFPLTVTSAQKNPTAFYLCASSQTSGRKLMETQYFGPGTRLLVL.

The genes are TRBV11-3 and TRBJ2-3; D ambiguous. Trimming removed 5 bases from V and 0 bases from J, with 12 bases in between. Germline values: CDR1 SGHNT, CDR2 YENEEA. This CDR3 is built from 15 residues. The CDR3, as DNA: TGTGCCAGCAGCGGCTATACCGGGAGCACAGATACGCAGTATTTT. This encodes CASSGYTGSTDTQYF.

This chain joins TRBV12-3 or TRBV12-4 and TRBJ1-1, with D unresolved. Trimming pared 7 bases from V and 1 base from J, leaving 10 bases between. The CDR3 consists of 13 residues. CDR3 sequence reads: CASNPAANTEAFF. In DNA, the CDR3 is TGTGCCAGCAATCCCGCCGCGAACACTGAAGCTTTCTTT.

Many counts were recorded for this clonotype. J is TRBJ1-1 and V is TRBV7-9, with a tentative D call TRBD1 (5 bases). The CDR3 sequence is 14 residues long. The V gene's germline CDR1 is SEHNR and CDR2 FQNEAQ (reference sequence). V lost 5 bases and J 2 bases, leaving 12 bases between the germline ends. The CDR3 nucleotides are TGTGCCAGCAGCGCAGACAGAGCAAACACTGAAGCTTTCTTT. Translated, it gives CASSADRANTEAFF. The variable domain in full, completed from reference TRBV7-9 and TRBJ1-1, reads DTGVSQNPRHKITKRGQNVTFRCDPISEHNRLYWYRQTLGQGPEFLTYFQNEAQLEKSRLLSDRFSAERPKGSFSTLEIQRTEQGDSAMYLCASSADRANTEAFFGQGTRLTVV.